This entry features one TCR beta chain sequence. Germline V gives CDR1 GTSNPN, CDR2 SVGIG (reference sequence). Deletions cut 1 base from V and 9 bases from J, with 16 bases between. The CDR3 loop spans 13 amino acids. This sample was included in a study of Ad26.COV2.S vaccination and SARS-CoV-2 variants. Described treatment: over 15 received Ad26.COV2.S at low or high dose, single or two shots; several received placebo; per-sample allocation not given. Day 63 after the first vaccine or placebo injection was the time point for sampling. The repertoire was sequenced with immunoSEQ multiplex PCR; TCRdb's copy has only in-frame clones and lacks some. The sample records about half a million clones, about 89% being singletons.

The sequence was obtained from a person aged 18 to 65 who received the Ad26.COV2.S COVID-19 vaccine or a placebo. Material: peripheral blood, obtained in a trial of Ad26.COV2.S vaccine versus placebo. The chain employs TRBV30 and TRBJ2-7, with D perhaps TRBD1 (5 bases). CDR3 residues: CAWSDNSVGRQYF. The CDR3 DNA is TGTGCCTGGAGTGACAACTCGGTGGGGCGGCAGTACTTC.